The rows below give T cell receptor beta chains drawn from one sample of a study of cytomegalovirus exposure and HLA in healthy donors. Repertoires were generated with immunoSEQ multiplex PCR, while TCRdb's copy carries only in-frame clones and drops some. The table has approximately 140,000 clones, 66% seen once. The material sequenced was PBMCs. Receptors were obtained from a woman aged 55-70 years in good health and CMV-seronegative. The CDR3 runs from the conserved cysteine through the conserved F or W. The D gene is left open where the match is weak. Rows may omit the clone size; those that give it use once, few, many or a size class.

d_call: TRBD1; v_call: TRBV7-2; clone_size: few; j_call: TRBJ1-3; cdr3_aa: CASSPRTTQGSGNTIYF; cdr3_nt: TGTGCCAGCAGCCCCCGGACGACACAGGGGTCCGGAAACACCATATATTTT
d_call: TRBD2; v_call: TRBV28; clone_size: NA; j_call: TRBJ2-5; cdr3_aa: CASSLRLAEVETQYF; cdr3_nt: TGTGCCAGCAGTTTAAGGCTAGCGGAAGTAGAGACCCAGTACTTC
d_call: NA; v_call: TRBV7-9; clone_size: few; j_call: TRBJ1-6; cdr3_aa: CSSSLAGANSPLHF; cdr3_nt: TGTTCCAGCAGCTTAGCGGGGGCTAATTCACCCCTCCACTTT
d_call: TRBD2; v_call: TRBV5-1; clone_size: NA; j_call: TRBJ2-3; cdr3_aa: CASRIPGLDPDTQYF; cdr3_nt: TGCGCCAGCAGAATACCGGGACTAGATCCAGATACGCAGTATTTT
d_call: NA; v_call: TRBV9; clone_size: once; j_call: TRBJ2-3; cdr3_aa: CASSVGRSADTQYF; cdr3_nt: TGTGCCAGCAGCGTAGGGAGGAGCGCAGATACGCAGTATTTT
d_call: TRBD2; v_call: TRBV5-4; clone_size: NA; j_call: TRBJ2-5; cdr3_aa: CASSPGGAGGQETQYF; cdr3_nt: TGTGCCAGCAGCCCCGGCGGAGCGGGGGGGCAGGAGACCCAGTACTTC
d_call: TRBD2; v_call: TRBV5-1; clone_size: NA; j_call: TRBJ2-2; cdr3_aa: CASSLSPSGTGELFF; cdr3_nt: TGCGCCAGTAGCTTGAGTCCTAGCGGGACCGGGGAGCTGTTTTTT
d_call: TRBD1; v_call: TRBV2; clone_size: NA; j_call: TRBJ2-2; cdr3_aa: CASSEALQGDRDTGELFF; cdr3_nt: TGTGCCAGCAGTGAAGCGCTTCAAGGGGACAGGGACACCGGGGAGCTGTTTTTT
d_call: NA; v_call: TRBV19; clone_size: NA; j_call: TRBJ1-1; cdr3_aa: CASSSQSYNTEAFF; cdr3_nt: TGTGCCAGTAGTTCACAGTCCTATAACACTGAAGCTTTCTTT
d_call: TRBD2; v_call: TRBV7-2; clone_size: NA; j_call: TRBJ2-1; cdr3_aa: CASSAGLAKNNEQFF; cdr3_nt: TGTGCCAGCAGCGCGGGACTAGCGAAAAACAATGAGCAGTTCTTC
d_call: NA; v_call: TRBV5-1; clone_size: NA; j_call: TRBJ2-2; cdr3_aa: CASSLSGGANTGELFF; cdr3_nt: TGCGCCAGCAGCTTGAGCGGAGGGGCGAACACCGGGGAGCTGTTTTTT
d_call: NA; v_call: TRBV19; clone_size: once; j_call: TRBJ2-7; cdr3_aa: CASSPSGRASYEQYF; cdr3_nt: TGTGCCAGTTCTCCCTCTGGGCGGGCCTCCTACGAGCAGTACTTC
d_call: TRBD2; v_call: TRBV14; clone_size: NA; j_call: TRBJ2-3; cdr3_aa: CASSPRGGDTDTQYF; cdr3_nt: TGTGCCAGCAGCCCGAGGGGAGGGGACACAGATACGCAGTATTTT
d_call: TRBD1; v_call: TRBV5-4; clone_size: NA; j_call: TRBJ1-1; cdr3_aa: CASRGTGTNTEAFF; cdr3_nt: TGTGCCAGCAGAGGGACAGGGACGAACACTGAAGCTTTCTTT
d_call: TRBD1; v_call: TRBV10-3; clone_size: few; j_call: TRBJ1-2; cdr3_aa: CAISLFGTGDYGYTF; cdr3_nt: TGTGCCATCAGCCTGTTTGGGACAGGGGACTATGGCTACACCTTC
d_call: TRBD1; v_call: TRBV9; clone_size: NA; j_call: TRBJ1-1; cdr3_aa: CASSPWDRGTEAFF; cdr3_nt: TGTGCCAGCAGCCCCTGGGACAGGGGGACTGAAGCTTTCTTT
d_call: TRBD2; v_call: TRBV9; clone_size: NA; j_call: TRBJ2-3; cdr3_aa: CASSVGTSSQDTQYF; cdr3_nt: TGTGCCAGCAGCGTCGGGACTAGTTCACAAGATACGCAGTATTTT
d_call: NA; v_call: TRBV9; clone_size: once; j_call: TRBJ1-4; cdr3_aa: CASSVDRGSNEKLFF; cdr3_nt: TGTGCCAGCAGCGTAGATAGGGGCTCTAATGAAAAACTGTTTTTT
d_call: TRBD1; v_call: TRBV2; clone_size: few; j_call: TRBJ1-2; cdr3_aa: CASRDRQGINYGYTF; cdr3_nt: TGTGCCAGCAGAGACCGACAGGGCATTAACTATGGCTACACCTTC
d_call: TRBD2; v_call: TRBV10-3; clone_size: NA; j_call: TRBJ2-1; cdr3_aa: CAISESGSSEQFF; cdr3_nt: TGTGCCATCAGCGAAAGCGGGAGTAGTGAGCAGTTCTTC
d_call: TRBD2; v_call: TRBV5-4; clone_size: once; j_call: TRBJ2-7; cdr3_aa: CASSPVAGGDEQYF; cdr3_nt: TGTGCCAGCAGCCCAGTAGCGGGAGGGGACGAGCAGTACTTC
d_call: TRBD1; v_call: TRBV19; clone_size: NA; j_call: TRBJ2-7; cdr3_aa: CASTPGGTAGNEQYF; cdr3_nt: TGTGCCAGTACCCCGGGTGGGACAGCCGGAAACGAGCAGTACTTC
d_call: NA; v_call: TRBV28; clone_size: NA; j_call: TRBJ1-2; cdr3_aa: CASTPASGSGSYGYTF; cdr3_nt: TGTGCCAGCACCCCAGCTAGCGGTTCGGGGAGCTATGGCTACACCTTC
d_call: TRBD2; v_call: TRBV19; clone_size: NA; j_call: TRBJ2-1; cdr3_aa: CASSRGAGGQKALQFF; cdr3_nt: TGTGCCAGTAGTAGGGGAGCGGGGGGGCAGAAAGCTTTACAGTTCTTC
d_call: NA; v_call: TRBV9; clone_size: NA; j_call: TRBJ2-2; cdr3_aa: CASSVAPGLGSGELFF; cdr3_nt: TGTGCCAGCAGCGTAGCCCCGGGGTTGGGATCCGGGGAGCTGTTTTTT
d_call: NA; v_call: TRBV7-3; clone_size: NA; j_call: TRBJ1-1; cdr3_aa: CASSLNRMNTEAFF; cdr3_nt: TGTGCCAGCAGCTTAAACAGAATGAACACTGAAGCTTTCTTT
d_call: NA; v_call: TRBV7-3; clone_size: NA; j_call: TRBJ2-5; cdr3_aa: CASSLSGGQETQYF; cdr3_nt: TGTGCCAGCAGCTTAAGCGGTGGGCAAGAGACCCAGTACTTC
d_call: TRBD1; v_call: TRBV6-1; clone_size: few; j_call: TRBJ1-2; cdr3_aa: CASRRQGAPHGYTF; cdr3_nt: TGTGCCAGCAGACGACAGGGGGCACCCCATGGCTACACCTTC
d_call: TRBD1; v_call: TRBV7-3; clone_size: NA; j_call: TRBJ2-1; cdr3_aa: CASSLRGQYNEQFF; cdr3_nt: TGTGCCAGCAGCTTAAGGGGACAGTACAATGAGCAGTTCTTC
d_call: NA; v_call: TRBV19; clone_size: NA; j_call: TRBJ1-2; cdr3_aa: CASSSPRVEYGYTF; cdr3_nt: TGTGCCAGTAGCAGCCCACGGGTTGAGTACGGCTACACCTTC
d_call: NA; v_call: TRBV18; clone_size: NA; j_call: TRBJ2-7; cdr3_aa: CGGGEQYF; cdr3_nt: TGTGGGGGCGGCGAGCAGTACTTC